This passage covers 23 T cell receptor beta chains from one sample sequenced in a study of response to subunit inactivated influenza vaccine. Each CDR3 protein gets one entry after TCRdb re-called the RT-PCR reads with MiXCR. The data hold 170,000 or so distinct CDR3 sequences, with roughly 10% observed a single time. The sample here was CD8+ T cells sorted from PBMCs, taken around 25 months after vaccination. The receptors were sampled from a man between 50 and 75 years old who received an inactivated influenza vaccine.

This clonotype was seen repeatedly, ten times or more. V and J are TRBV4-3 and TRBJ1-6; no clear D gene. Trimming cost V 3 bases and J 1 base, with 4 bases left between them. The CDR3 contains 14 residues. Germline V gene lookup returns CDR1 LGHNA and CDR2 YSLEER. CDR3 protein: CASSQLSYNSPLHF. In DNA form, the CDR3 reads TGCGCCAGCAGCCAGCTTTCCTATAATTCACCCCTCCACTTT.

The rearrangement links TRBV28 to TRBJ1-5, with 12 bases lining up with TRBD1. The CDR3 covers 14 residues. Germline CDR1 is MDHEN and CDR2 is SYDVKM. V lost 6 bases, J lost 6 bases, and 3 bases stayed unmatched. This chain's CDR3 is CASSRDRGLQPQHF. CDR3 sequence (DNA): TGTGCCAGCAGCCGGGACAGGGGGCTTCAGCCCCAGCATTTT.

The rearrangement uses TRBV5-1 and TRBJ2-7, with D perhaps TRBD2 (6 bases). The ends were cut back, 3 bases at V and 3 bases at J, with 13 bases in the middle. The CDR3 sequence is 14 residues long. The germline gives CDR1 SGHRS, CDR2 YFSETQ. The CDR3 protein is CASSYAGSFYEQYF. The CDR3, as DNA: TGCGCCAGCAGCTACGCGGGATCTTTCTACGAGCAGTACTTC.

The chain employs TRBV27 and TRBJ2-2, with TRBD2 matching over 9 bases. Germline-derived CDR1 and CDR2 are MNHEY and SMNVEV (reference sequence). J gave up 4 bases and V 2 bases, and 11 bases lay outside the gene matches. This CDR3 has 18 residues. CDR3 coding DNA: TGTGCCAGCAGTTTACTAGGTAGCGGGAGTGCATTCACCGGGGAGCTGTTTTTT. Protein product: CASSLLGSGSAFTGELFF.

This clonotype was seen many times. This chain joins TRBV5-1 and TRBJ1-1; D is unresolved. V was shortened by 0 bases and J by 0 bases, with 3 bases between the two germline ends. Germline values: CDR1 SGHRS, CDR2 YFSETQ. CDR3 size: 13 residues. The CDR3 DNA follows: TGCGCCAGCAGCTTGGAGATGAACACTGAAGCTTTCTTT. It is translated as CASSLEMNTEAFF.

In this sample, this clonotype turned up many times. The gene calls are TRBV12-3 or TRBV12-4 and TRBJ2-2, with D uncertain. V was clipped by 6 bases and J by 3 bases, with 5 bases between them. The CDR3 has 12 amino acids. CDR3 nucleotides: TGTGCCAGCAGCCCAGACACCGGGGAGCTGTTTTTT. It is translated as CASSPDTGELFF.

CDR3 in amino acids: CSARGVIAGGQGIQYF. DNA of the CDR3: TGCAGTGCTAGAGGCGTTATAGCGGGAGGGCAAGGCATTCAGTACTTC. This sequence joins TRBV20-1 and TRBJ2-4; 11 bases map to TRBD2. Germline V gene data show CDR1 as DFQATT and CDR2 as SNEGSKA (reference sequence). J lost 9 bases, V lost 1 base, and 11 bases had no gene match. The CDR3 consists of 16 residues.

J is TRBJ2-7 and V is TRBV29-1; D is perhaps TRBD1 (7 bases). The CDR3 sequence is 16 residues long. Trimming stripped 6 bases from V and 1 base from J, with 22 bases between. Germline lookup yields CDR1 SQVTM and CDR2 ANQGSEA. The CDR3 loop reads CSVSGVDREVSYEQYF. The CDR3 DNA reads TGCAGCGTGTCCGGAGTCGACAGGGAGGTTTCCTACGAGCAGTACTTC.

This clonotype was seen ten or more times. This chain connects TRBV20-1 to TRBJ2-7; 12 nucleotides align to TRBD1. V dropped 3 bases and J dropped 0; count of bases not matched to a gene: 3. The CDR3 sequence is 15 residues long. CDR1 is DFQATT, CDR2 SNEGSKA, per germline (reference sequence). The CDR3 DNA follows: TGCAGTGCTAGTGGGGACAGGGGGCCCTCCTACGAGCAGTACTTC. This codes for CSASGDRGPSYEQYF.

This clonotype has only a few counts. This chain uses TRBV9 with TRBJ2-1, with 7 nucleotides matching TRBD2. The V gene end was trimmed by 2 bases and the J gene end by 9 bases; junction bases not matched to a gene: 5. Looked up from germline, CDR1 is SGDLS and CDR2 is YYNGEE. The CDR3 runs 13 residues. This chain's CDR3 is CASSVTSVGEQFF. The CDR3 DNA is TGTGCCAGCAGCGTCACTAGCGTAGGTGAGCAGTTCTTC.

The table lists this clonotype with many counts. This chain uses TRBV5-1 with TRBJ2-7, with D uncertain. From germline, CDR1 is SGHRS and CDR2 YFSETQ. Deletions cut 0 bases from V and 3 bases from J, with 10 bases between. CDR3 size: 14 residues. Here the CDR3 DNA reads TGCGCCAGCAGCTTGGCAGGAAATGACTACGAGCAGTACTTC. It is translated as CASSLAGNDYEQYF.

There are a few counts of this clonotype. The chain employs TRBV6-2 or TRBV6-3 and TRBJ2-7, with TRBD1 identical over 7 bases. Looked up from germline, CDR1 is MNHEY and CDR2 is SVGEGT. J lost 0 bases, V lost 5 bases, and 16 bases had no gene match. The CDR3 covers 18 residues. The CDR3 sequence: CASSPGPLRTGISYEQYF. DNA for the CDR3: TGTGCCAGCAGTCCTGGTCCTCTACGGACAGGAATCTCCTACGAGCAGTACTTC.

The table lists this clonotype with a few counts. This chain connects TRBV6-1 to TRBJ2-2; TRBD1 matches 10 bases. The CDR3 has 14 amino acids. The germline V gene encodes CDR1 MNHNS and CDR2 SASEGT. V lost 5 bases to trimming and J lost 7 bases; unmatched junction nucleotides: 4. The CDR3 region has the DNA TGTGCCAGCAGTAGACAGGGGGCGATCGGGGAGCTGTTTTTT. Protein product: CASSRQGAIGELFF.

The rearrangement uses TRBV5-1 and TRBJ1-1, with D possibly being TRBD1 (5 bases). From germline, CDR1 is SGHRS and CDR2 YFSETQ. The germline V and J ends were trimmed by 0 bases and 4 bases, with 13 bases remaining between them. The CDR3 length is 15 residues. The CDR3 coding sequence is TGCGCCAGCAGCTTGGTTGGGGCGCAGGGCACTGAAGCTTTCTTT. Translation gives CASSLVGAQGTEAFF.

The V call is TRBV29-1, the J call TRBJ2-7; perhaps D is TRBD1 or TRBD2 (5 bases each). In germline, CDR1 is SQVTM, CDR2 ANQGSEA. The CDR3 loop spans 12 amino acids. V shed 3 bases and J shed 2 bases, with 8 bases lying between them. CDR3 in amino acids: CSVEGDTYEQYF. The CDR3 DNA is TGCAGCGTTGAGGGGGATACCTACGAGCAGTACTTC.

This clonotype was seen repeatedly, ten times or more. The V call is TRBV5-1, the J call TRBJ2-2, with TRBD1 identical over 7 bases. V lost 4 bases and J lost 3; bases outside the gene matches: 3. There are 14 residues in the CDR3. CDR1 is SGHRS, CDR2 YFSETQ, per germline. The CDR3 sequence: CASSIDRDTGELFF. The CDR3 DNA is TGCGCCAGCAGCATCGACAGGGACACCGGGGAGCTGTTTTTT.

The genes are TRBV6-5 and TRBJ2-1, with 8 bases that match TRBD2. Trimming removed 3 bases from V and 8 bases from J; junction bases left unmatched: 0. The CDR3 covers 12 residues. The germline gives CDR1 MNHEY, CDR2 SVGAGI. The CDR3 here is CASSYSGDEQFF. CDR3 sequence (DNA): TGTGCCAGCAGTTATAGCGGGGATGAGCAGTTCTTC.

The CDR3 loop reads CASSATGGGYGYTF. CDR3 nucleotide sequence: TGTGCCAGCAGCGCGACAGGGGGAGGCTATGGCTACACCTTC. The chain employs TRBV9 and TRBJ1-2; 9 bases line up with TRBD1. The CDR3 consists of 14 residues. The ends lost 3 bases at V and 4 bases at J; junction bases unmatched: 4. Germline assignment: CDR1 SGDLS and CDR2 YYNGEE.

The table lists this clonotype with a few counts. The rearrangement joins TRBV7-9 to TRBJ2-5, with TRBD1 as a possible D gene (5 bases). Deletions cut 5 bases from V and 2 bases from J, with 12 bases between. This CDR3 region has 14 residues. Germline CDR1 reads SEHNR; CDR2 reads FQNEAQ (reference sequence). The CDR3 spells CASSPIGAQETQYF. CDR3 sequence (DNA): TGTGCCAGCAGCCCCATAGGGGCTCAAGAGACCCAGTACTTC.

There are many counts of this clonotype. The CDR3 is CASSDNPSSYEQYF. The CDR3 DNA is TGTGCCAGCAGTGACAATCCGAGCTCCTACGAGCAGTACTTC. The chain employs TRBV2 and TRBJ2-7; D unclear. This CDR3 region has 14 residues. Germline CDR1 SNHLY, CDR2 FYNNEI. Trimming removed 3 bases from V and 0 bases from J, with 9 bases in between.

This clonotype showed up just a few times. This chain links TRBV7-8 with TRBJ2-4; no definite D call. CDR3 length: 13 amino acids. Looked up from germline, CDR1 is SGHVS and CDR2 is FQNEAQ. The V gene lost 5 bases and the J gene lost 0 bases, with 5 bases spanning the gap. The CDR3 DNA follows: TGTGCCAGCAGCATGATAGCCAAAAACATTCAGTACTTC. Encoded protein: CASSMIAKNIQYF.

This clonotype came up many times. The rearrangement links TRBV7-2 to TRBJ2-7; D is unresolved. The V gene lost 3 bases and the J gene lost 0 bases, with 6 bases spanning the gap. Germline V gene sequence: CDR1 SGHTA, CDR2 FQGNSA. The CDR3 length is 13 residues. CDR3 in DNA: TGTGCCAGCAGCTTGGGGATCTCCTACGAGCAGTACTTC. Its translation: CASSLGISYEQYF.

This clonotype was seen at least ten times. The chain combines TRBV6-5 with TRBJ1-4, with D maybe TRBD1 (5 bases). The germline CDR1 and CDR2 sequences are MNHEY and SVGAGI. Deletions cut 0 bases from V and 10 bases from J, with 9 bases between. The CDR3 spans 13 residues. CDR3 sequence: CASSYSSGGKLFF. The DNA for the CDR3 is TGTGCCAGCAGTTACTCGTCGGGGGGAAAACTGTTTTTT.